One and the same sample provided the 14 T cell receptor beta chains below, sequenced in a study of blood T cell repertoires in COVID-19. Sequencing used immunoSEQ multiplex PCR; TCRdb keeps in-frame clones, though not all of them. The sample has some 240,000 clones; less than 90% are singletons. The source material was peripheral blood. These TCRs come from a woman aged 35 to 49 who had recovered from COVID-19.

The chain recombines TRBV2 with TRBJ1-2, with 7 bases matching TRBD1. This CDR3 spans 17 amino acids. Germline V gene lookup returns CDR1 SNHLY and CDR2 FYNNEI. The V segment lost 6 bases and the J segment 8 bases; nucleotides outside the gene matches: 21. The CDR3 here is CASRAGVFTGAPGGYTF. The CDR3 nucleotides read TGTGCCAGCAGGGCAGGGGTCTTCACAGGGGCCCCCGGCGGCTACACCTTC.

The rearrangement joins TRBV30 to TRBJ1-2; TRBD1 matches at 9 bases. The CDR3 contains 15 residues. Germline lookup yields CDR1 GTSNPN and CDR2 SVGIG (reference sequence). The junction had 7 bases not matched to a gene; V was cut back by 3 bases and J by 2 bases. The CDR3 DNA reads as TGTGCCTGGAGAGCTGGACAGGGGACAAACTATGGCTACACCTTC. Amino acids: CAWRAGQGTNYGYTF.

The V gene is TRBV30, the J gene TRBJ1-2; D is perhaps TRBD1 (6 bases). The CDR3 runs to 14 residues. Trimming removed 4 bases at V and 3 bases at J, with 15 bases between. CDR1 GTSNPN and CDR2 SVGIG come from the germline V gene (reference sequence). DNA for the CDR3: TGTGCCTGGACCCCCGGGGGGGCCTACTATGGCTACACCTTC. As protein: CAWTPGGAYYGYTF.

This clone was detected many times. V usage is TRBV4-2 and J usage is TRBJ1-4, with D perhaps matching TRBD1 (5 bases). The germline V and J ends were trimmed by 5 bases and 5 bases, with 9 bases remaining between them. The length of the CDR3 is 13 residues. CDR1 is LGHNA, CDR2 YNFKEQ, per germline. In nucleotides, the CDR3 is TGTGCCAGCAGCTCACAGGAAAATGAAAAACTGTTTTTT. Translated: CASSSQENEKLFF.

The count of this clone is one. The CDR3 protein is CASRMGTSGGSTDTQYF. CDR3 sequence (DNA): TGTGCCAGCAGGATGGGGACTAGCGGGGGGAGCACAGATACGCAGTATTTT. The chain couples TRBV2 to TRBJ2-3; 15 bases line up with TRBD2. This CDR3 is 17 amino acids long. The V gene end was trimmed by 6 bases and the J gene end by 0 bases; junction bases not matched to a gene: 4. Germline lookup yields CDR1 SNHLY and CDR2 FYNNEI.

The V and J genes are TRBV7-8 and TRBJ2-5, with TRBD2 identical over 12 bases. V shed 5 bases and J 5 bases; nucleotides not matched to a gene: 12. Germline values: CDR1 SGHVS, CDR2 FQNEAQ. The CDR3 is 17 residues long. The CDR3 loop reads CASSRGWTSGVGETQYF. The CDR3 DNA reads TGTGCCAGCAGCCGAGGTTGGACTAGCGGGGTGGGGGAGACCCAGTACTTC.

V and J are TRBV6-6 and TRBJ2-7; TRBD1 aligns across 7 bases. V lost 0 bases to trimming and J lost 3 bases; unmatched junction nucleotides: 5. The CDR3 is 15 amino acids. CDR1 is MNHNY and CDR2 is SVGAGI in the germline V gene (reference sequence). The CDR3 loop is CASSYSGTASYEQYF. The CDR3 nucleotides read TGTGCCAGCAGTTACTCAGGGACAGCCAGCTACGAGCAGTACTTC.

The V call is TRBV7-9, the J call TRBJ2-7, with 7 bases aligning to TRBD1. Germline trimming cut 1 base from V and 6 bases from J; bases unmatched to any gene: 6. The CDR3 loop spans 14 amino acids. CDR1 SEHNR and CDR2 FQNEAQ come from the germline V gene (reference sequence). CDR3 sequence reads: CASSLGGGLSEQYF. CDR3 in DNA: TGTGCCAGCAGCTTAGGAGGGGGCCTGAGCGAGCAGTACTTC.

V gene TRBV6-5 combines with J gene TRBJ1-2; no clear D gene. This CDR3 spans 13 amino acids. The V end was cut by 11 bases, the J end by 8 bases, with 21 bases between. CDR1 is MNHEY, CDR2 SVGAGI, per germline. CDR3 in amino acids: CAGSGELRGGYTF. The CDR3 DNA sequence: TGTGCCGGATCCGGAGAACTCCGCGGGGGCTACACCTTC.

The CDR3 nucleotides read TGTGCCATCAGTAAGGGACAGGGAATCACTGAAGCTTTCTTT. This gives the protein CAISKGQGITEAFF. The chain joins TRBV10-3 to TRBJ1-1; 9 bases are shared with TRBD1. CDR1 ENHRY and CDR2 SYGVKD come from the germline V gene. The J segment lost 4 bases and the V segment lost 5 bases, leaving 5 bases of the junction unmatched. The CDR3 consists of 14 residues.

The count of this clone is one. The genes are TRBV11-2 and TRBJ2-7; D gene unclear. Trimming took 2 bases from V and 3 from J, leaving 14 bases between them. Germline V gene sequence: CDR1 SGHAT, CDR2 FQNNGV. The CDR3 extends over 15 amino acids. The CDR3 sequence is CASSLSLPSYYEQYF. For the CDR3, the DNA is TGTGCCAGCAGCTTATCCCTTCCGTCCTACTACGAGCAGTACTTC.

The V and J genes are TRBV5-4 and TRBJ1-1; 10 nucleotides match TRBD1. V lost 4 bases and J lost 5; bases outside the gene matches: 8. Germline CDR1 is SGHNT and CDR2 is YYREEE (reference sequence). There are 15 residues in the CDR3. This chain's CDR3 is CASSPQDRGLTEAFF. DNA of the CDR3: TGTGCCAGCAGCCCCCAAGACAGGGGGCTGACTGAAGCTTTCTTT.

The CDR3 DNA is TGTGCCAGCAGGAAACAGGGAAATGGCTACACCTTC. The encoded protein is CASRKQGNGYTF. J is TRBJ1-2 and V is TRBV9, with a tentative D call TRBD1 (6 bases). Germline V lookup: CDR1 SGDLS, CDR2 YYNGEE. V was cut by 5 bases and J by 6 bases, with 11 bases left in between. The CDR3 length is 12 residues. Drawing the rest from reference TRBV9 and TRBJ1-2, the complete variable domain is DSGVTQTPKHLITATGQRVTLRCSPRSGDLSVYWYQQSLDQGLQFLIQYYNGEERAKGNILERFSAQQFPDLHSELNLSSLELGDSALYFCASRKQGNGYTFGSGTRLTVV.

The V and J genes are TRBV7-2 and TRBJ2-7, with TRBD1 matching over 9 bases. Germline V gene sequence: CDR1 SGHTA, CDR2 FQGNSA. This CDR3 is built from 15 residues. V shed 1 base, J shed 7 bases, and the junction held 8 bases outside the gene matches. CDR3: CASSLVGTGTWEQYF. The DNA for the CDR3 is TGTGCCAGCAGCTTAGTCGGGACAGGGACGTGGGAGCAGTACTTC.